This TCR beta chain comes out of a study of blood T cell repertoires in COVID-19. For the study at large: The analysed material was cDNA or gDNA that came from T cells, B-cell-depleted T cells, or PBMCs.

Libraries were prepared by immunoSEQ multiplex PCR; TCRdb keeps only in-frame clonotypes and omits some of them. This table holds about 330,000 clones, around nine tenths found once. CDR1 SGHKS and CDR2 YYEKEE come from the germline V gene (reference sequence). J lost 3 bases, V lost 0 bases, and 4 bases had no gene match. The CDR3 extends over 16 amino acids. Participants' reported clinical history set cohort assignment. Donors in Cohort 3 counted as recovered after two negative PCRs, clearance, or symptom resolution. The origin of this receptor is a man aged 25 to 40 who had recovered from COVID-19. V gene TRBV5-5 combines with J gene TRBJ1-4; 8 nucleotides match TRBD1. The specimen was PBMCs or T cells enriched from blood (not recorded which). The CDR3, as DNA: TGTGCCAGCAGCTTGGTATGGACAGGGTCTAATGAAAAACTGTTTTTT. The encoded protein is CASSLVWTGSNEKLFF.